This TCR beta chain was captured by sequencing in a study of regulatory T cells in long-lasting Graves disease. Construction of TCR beta libraries relied on iRepertoire HTBI primers and on Arm-PCR targeting CDR3 regions. Each CDR3 protein is one row after TCRdb ran MiXCR on the multiplex PCR reads. The table has 400,000 to 450,000 distinct CDR3 sequences, 16% seen once. Time point of the sample: newly diagnosed GD, antithyroid drugs for less than 3 months. PBMC-extracted RNA yielded the TCR library. The CDR3 spans 14 residues. V was cut by 5 bases and J by 5 bases, with 15 bases left in between. Looked up from germline, CDR1 is SGHAT and CDR2 is FQNNGV. This clonotype has at least ten counts. Its antigen is still unknown. Study results and limitations: Newly diagnosed disease favored TRBV20-1 and TRBJ2-1 over persistent disease.

These data also formed part of another study, on T cells in Graves' hyperthyroidism and ophthalmopathy. That paper notes: Clinicians diagnosed patients from clinical symptoms, serum thyroxine and TRAb, thyroid ultrasound and orbital computed tomography.

This chain connects TRBV11-2 to TRBJ1-1; D is unresolved. The source of this sequence is a woman aged 25-40 years with Graves disease. The material was peripheral blood mononuclear cells (PBMCs), obtained at new diagnosis, from a patient treated with antithyroid drugs. Here the CDR3 reads CASSLPRSRTEAFF. CDR3 in DNA: TGTGCCAGCAGCCTACCCCGGTCGAGAACTGAAGCTTTCTTT.